What follows describes a single T cell receptor beta chain. No antigen is known for it. No qualities accompany the bases; no much larger clone lies one base away. This entry comes from a study of blood T cell repertoires in COVID-19 (dated by TCRdb to the early 2020s). For the wider study: The collaborator samples originated in the United States, Italy and Spain and spanned the acute and convalescent phases of COVID-19. The prospective study material was composed of cDNA or gDNA derived from T cells, B-cell-depleted T cells, or PBMCs. Subjects who had been exposed to COVID-19, were actively infected with it, or had recovered from it provided the deeply sampled blood TCRbeta repertoires that made up the dataset. The repertoires were released in a freely available public database intended as a resource for research on the immune response to SARS-CoV-2. Samples came from the ongoing ImmuneRACE study (first 160 participants) plus 1,254 subjects from 6 global collaborators. A de-identified subject ID, COVID-19 status, age in years and sex were almost always included in the sample metadata. Where available, HLA class I and class II types were taken from metadata supplied by the sample provider and were not determined by assay-based typing.

Collaborating institutions collected whole blood in K2EDTA tubes following their own protocols. Collaborator samples were shipped for TCRbeta analysis as frozen whole blood, isolated PBMCs, or DNA extracted from either sample type. The germline V gene (reference sequence) supplies CDR1 MNHEY and CDR2 SMNVEV. The V end gives up 4 bases and the J end 6 bases, leaving 9 bases in the junction not matched to a gene. Including the terminal cysteine and phenylalanine, the CDR3 comprises 14 residues. Solely the CDR3 DNA is kept, with 42 bases framed from the first base. The investigation overall reported the following: Clinical and demographic metadata were provided uncurated, with the amount varying by source and participant.

TCRbeta CDR3 regions were amplified from genomic DNA using the immunoSEQ Assay, a bias-controlled multiplex PCR. Per the original workflow: The number of nucleated cells in each sample was estimated by amplification of reference gene primers within the assay. To quantify the absolute abundance of each unique TCRbeta CDR3 rearrangement, sequence reads were collapsed and filtered. Productive Simpson clonality was computed per sample as the square root of Simpson's diversity index over productive rearrangements. TCRdb limited this immuneACCESS table to in-frame rearrangements with V and J called. A share of clones is missing; checked studies link under half to unresolved V genes, and the rest is unexplained. V and J calls and clone size are as listed in that table; D and trimming were resolved from the DNA. Within this sample are about 240,000 clones, with 83% of them counted one time only. The ten largest make up around 6% of the sample.

Sample: peripheral blood. This chain joins TRBV27 to TRBJ2-7; 7 bases in the junction line up with TRBD1. The source is a human donor in a cohort sampled during active COVID-19. The sequence in DNA is TGTGCCAGCAGTTCATCCAGGGGGAGCAGCGAGCAGTACTTC. Translated, it reads CASSSSRGSSEQYF.